This T cell receptor (beta chain) was obtained from a study of blood T cell repertoires in COVID-19. The germline gives CDR1 LNHDA, CDR2 SQIVND (reference sequence). CDR3 length equals 15 residues. V trimming: 5 bases; J trimming: 5 bases; junction bases outside the gene matches: 9. The protocol was immunoSEQ multiplex PCR, while the TCRdb copy is restricted to in-frame clones and leaves out a portion. The sample records under 200,000 clones, about four fifths being singletons. Sequenced input: peripheral blood. The V call is TRBV19, the J call TRBJ1-1; 9 bases match TRBD1. The sequence came from a woman of 80 years or more with acute or convalescent COVID-19. The CDR3 is CASSFSTGGRTEAFF. CDR3 DNA: TGTGCCAGTAGTTTCTCGACAGGGGGAAGGACTGAAGCTTTCTTT.